Sequencing of this T cell receptor beta chain was carried out in a study of control samples from healthy donors and cancer patients. CDR1 is SGHRS, CDR2 YFSETQ, per germline. The V and J ends lost 3 bases and 8 bases respectively, with 20 bases between them. This CDR3 spans 15 amino acids. Sequencing was performed with immunoSEQ multiplex PCR; in TCRdb, only in-frame clones are kept and a portion is missing. This table has 100,000 to 150,000 clones, approximately 92% appearing once. Sequencing used PBMCs. The V and J genes are TRBV5-1 and TRBJ1-1; the D gene is possibly TRBD1 (6 bases). This TCR came from a man older than 75 with head and neck cancer. The CDR3 sequence is CASSSNGGTTNEAFF. CDR3 nucleotide sequence: TGCGCCAGCAGCTCCAACGGTGGGACAACGAACGAAGCTTTCTTT.